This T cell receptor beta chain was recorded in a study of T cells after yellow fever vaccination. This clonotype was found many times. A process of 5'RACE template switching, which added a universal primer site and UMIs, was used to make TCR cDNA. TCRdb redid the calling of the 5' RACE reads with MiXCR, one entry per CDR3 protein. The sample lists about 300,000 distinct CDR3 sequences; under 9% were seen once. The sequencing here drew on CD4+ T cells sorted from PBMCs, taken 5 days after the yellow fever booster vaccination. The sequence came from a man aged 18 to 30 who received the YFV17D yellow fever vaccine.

The CDR3 DNA sequence: TGTGCCAGCAGCTTCCCGGGACTAGGGGCAGATACGCAGTATTTT. Protein product: CASSFPGLGADTQYF. V is TRBV7-6 and J is TRBJ2-3, with TRBD2 matching 8 bases. The V gene end was trimmed by 3 bases and the J gene end by 4 bases; junction bases not matched to a gene: 6. The CDR3 totals 15 residues. Per the germline V gene, CDR1 is SGHVS and CDR2 is FNYEAQ.